The following is a TCR beta chain sequence with its context. In the original workflow: Reference gene primer amplification yielded estimated nucleated cell counts. Profiled with immunoSEQ multiplex PCR; TCRdb holds only in-frame clones, not every one. That table supplies the V and J calls and clone size; D and trimming were determined from the DNA. The data hold 90,000 or so clones, with about 85% observed a single time. This entry comes from a study of blood T cell repertoires in COVID-19. Study in general: Sites across the United States, Italy and Spain contributed samples from acute and convalescent COVID-19. T cells, B-cell-depleted T cells, or PBMCs supplied cDNA or gDNA.

The CDR3 consists of 13 residues. The V gene's germline CDR1 is SEHNR and CDR2 FQNEAQ (reference sequence). After removal of 11 bases from V and 5 bases from J, the junction contained 7 bases not matched to a gene. The sequence derives from an elderly man with active or convalescent COVID-19. The sample was peripheral blood. J is TRBJ1-4 and V is TRBV7-9; TRBD1 agrees at 8 bases. The CDR3: CAVGQGLNEKLFF. CDR3 bases: TGTGCCGTCGGACAGGGCTTAAATGAAAAACTGTTTTTT. Together with reference TRBV7-9 and TRBJ1-4, the CDR3 gives the full variable domain: DTGVSQNPRHKITKRGQNVTFRCDPISEHNRLYWYRQTLGQGPEFLTYFQNEAQLEKSRLLSDRFSAERPKGSFSTLEIQRTEQGDSAMYLCAVGQGLNEKLFFGSGTQLSVL.